A selection of T cell receptor beta chains follows, all from one sample in a study of OX40 agonist ivuxolimab in advanced cancers. Profiling relied on immunoSEQ multiplex PCR, and the TCRdb table lists in-frame clones only, not all of them. The repertoire includes around 87,000 clones, 90% to 95% of them detected once, and around 3% sits in the top ten. Sequences were derived from CD4+ or CD8+ T cells sorted from blood, sampled in a trial of the OX40 agonist ivuxolimab. These receptors were taken from an adult with an advanced solid tumor such as melanoma, head and neck, liver or kidney cancer. The CDR3 runs from the conserved cysteine through the conserved F or W. Fields, in order: V gene, CDR3 length, J gene, CDR3 protein.

TRBV6-5,13,TRBJ1-1,CASSYSDRGQAFF
TRBV2,14,TRBJ1-2,CASSENQKIYGYTF
TRBV27,16,TRBJ2-2,CASSAHRGHYTGELFF
TRBV27,13,TRBJ2-1,CASGGSSYNEQFF
TRBV5-1,13,TRBJ1-1,CASSLSGGTEAFF
TRBV2,14,TRBJ2-3,CASIGRALTDTQYF
TRBV9,16,TRBJ2-3,CASSVDISGNTDTQYF
TRBV7-6,17,TRBJ1-1,CASSFRPGQGPNTEAFF
TRBV9,14,TRBJ1-1,CASSVEGGDTEAFF
TRBV5-4,14,TRBJ2-7,CASHLAGGLGEQYF
TRBV6-6,10,TRBJ1-2,CATSDSRYTF
TRBV7-2,15,TRBJ2-7,CASSQSLTEGYEQYF
TRBV27,14,TRBJ2-7,CASSQDRWAYEQYF
TRBV7-9,16,TRBJ2-7,CASSHTSGTTPYEQYF
TRBV9,16,TRBJ2-3,CASTGGGGFGTDTQYF
TRBV6-5,15,TRBJ2-7,CASSYGAPGRNEQYF
TRBV11-2,14,TRBJ1-1,CASSLSRRNTEAFF
TRBV9,16,TRBJ2-7,CASSVGSSGGYPEQYF
TRBV27,16,TRBJ1-6,CASSFSREGYNSPLHF
TRBV29-1,11,TRBJ1-3,CSVPIGNTIYF
TRBV6-1,14,TRBJ1-2,CASSEAGANYGYTF
TRBV5-6,12,TRBJ1-5,CASSLGNQPQHF
TRBV11-2,12,TRBJ1-1,CASSQGGTEAFF
TRBV6-5,13,TRBJ2-3,CASSYLGTDTQYF
TRBV11-2,15,TRBJ2-5,CASSHRIRDRETQYF
TRBV25-1,12,TRBJ2-7,CASSFGGYEQYF
TRBV13,15,TRBJ1-2,CASSLGGQGSVGYTF
TRBV6-5,14,TRBJ2-3,CASSSSRGLDTQYF
TRBV19,14,TRBJ2-1,CASEIGQGGNEQFF
TRBV4-3,15,TRBJ2-7,CASSPTSGGTYEQYF
TRBV7-3,17,TRBJ2-1,CASSLNVLGQGFDEQFF
TRBV25-1,13,TRBJ1-1,CASSEWIATEAFF
TRBV6-6,14,TRBJ1-1,CASTPYRRGTEAFF
TRBV6-6,15,TRBJ2-3,CASSHYSGLTDTQYF
TRBV9,16,TRBJ2-2,CASSNTGTPNTGELFF
TRBV5-1,12,TRBJ2-7,CASSGDGYEQYF
TRBV5-6,13,TRBJ2-2,CASSWGGAGELFF
TRBV13,16,TRBJ1-2,CASSYTGTGGIYGYTF
TRBV7-6,14,TRBJ1-1,CASSLGRTNTEAFF
TRBV4-1,14,TRBJ2-1,CASSLPGLENEQFF
TRBV4-1,14,TRBJ1-5,CASSQGPGDQPQHF
TRBV4-1,11,TRBJ1-3,CASQASNTIYF
TRBV30,13,TRBJ2-7,CAWSSRGVTEQYF
TRBV29-1,13,TRBJ2-7,CSVATGPGDEQYF
TRBV25-1,18,TRBJ2-7,CASSDPPSTGDGSYEQYF
TRBV5-6,15,TRBJ1-3,CASSFDEGGGNTIYF
TRBV10-3,18,TRBJ2-5,CAISDPAEGQGVQETQYF
TRBV2,16,TRBJ1-1,CASSEATGALNTEAFF
TRBV21-1,16,TRBJ1-5,CASSNQRDTLNQPQHF
TRBV27,11,TRBJ1-1,CASSLGTRAFF
TRBV5-1,14,TRBJ2-1,CASSHGQGGNEQFF
TRBV6-5,12,TRBJ1-2,CASFSLGGGYTF